The present T cell receptor (beta chain) was sequenced within a study of shared clonotypes between healthy human individuals. Points on this clone: The same CDR3 also results from other DNA sequences found in this sample.

For each subset, genomic DNA was distributed in equal portions over several immunoSEQ plates. Only in-frame clones appear in the TCRdb table, and some are missing; sequencing was by immunoSEQ multiplex PCR. Altogether about 2.4 million clones are present, around nine tenths being singletons, with the ten largest covering around 0.14%. The sequenced sample consisted of naive CD4+ T cells sorted from blood. Indicated subset: CD45RA+ positively selected. This receptor was taken from a man aged 18 to 35 in good health.

The CDR3 sequence: CASSPDRGYEQYF. The DNA for the CDR3 is TGCGCCAGCAGCCCCGACAGGGGCTACGAGCAGTACTTC. V usage is TRBV5-1 and J usage is TRBJ2-7; TRBD1 agrees at 8 bases. From germline, CDR1 is SGHRS and CDR2 YFSETQ. V shed 4 bases and J 3 bases; nucleotides not matched to a gene: 3. The CDR3 loop spans 13 amino acids.